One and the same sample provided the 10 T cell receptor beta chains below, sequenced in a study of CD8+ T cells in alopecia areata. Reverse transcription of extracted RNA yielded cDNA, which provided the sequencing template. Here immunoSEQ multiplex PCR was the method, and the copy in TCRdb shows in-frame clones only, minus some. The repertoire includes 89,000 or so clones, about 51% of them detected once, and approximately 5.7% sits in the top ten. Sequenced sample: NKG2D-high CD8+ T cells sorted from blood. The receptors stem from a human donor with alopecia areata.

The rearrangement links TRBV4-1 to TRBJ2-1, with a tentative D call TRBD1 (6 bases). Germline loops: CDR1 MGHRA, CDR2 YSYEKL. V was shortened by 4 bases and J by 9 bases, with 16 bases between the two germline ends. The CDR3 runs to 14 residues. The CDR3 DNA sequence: TGCGCCAGCAGCCCAGAGGGGGTTGAGGCTGAGCAGTTCTTC. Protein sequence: CASSPEGVEAEQFF.

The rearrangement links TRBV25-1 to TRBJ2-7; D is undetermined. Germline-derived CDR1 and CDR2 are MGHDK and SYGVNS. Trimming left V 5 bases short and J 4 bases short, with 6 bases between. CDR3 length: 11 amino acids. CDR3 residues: CASSQLYEQYF. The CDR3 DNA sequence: TGTGCCAGCAGTCAGCTTTACGAGCAGTACTTC.

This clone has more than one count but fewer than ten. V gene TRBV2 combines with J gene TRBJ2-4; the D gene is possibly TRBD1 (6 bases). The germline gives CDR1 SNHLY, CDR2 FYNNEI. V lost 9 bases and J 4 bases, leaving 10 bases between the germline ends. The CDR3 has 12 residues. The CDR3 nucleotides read TGTGCCAGTTACGGACAGAAAAACATTCAGTACTTC. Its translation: CASYGQKNIQYF.

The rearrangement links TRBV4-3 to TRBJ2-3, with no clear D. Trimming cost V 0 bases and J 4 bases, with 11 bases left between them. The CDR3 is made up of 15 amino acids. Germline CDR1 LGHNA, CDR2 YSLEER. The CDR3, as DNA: TGCGCCAGCAGCCAAGAAGTGTTGAGGTCAGATACGCAGTATTTT. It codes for CASSQEVLRSDTQYF.

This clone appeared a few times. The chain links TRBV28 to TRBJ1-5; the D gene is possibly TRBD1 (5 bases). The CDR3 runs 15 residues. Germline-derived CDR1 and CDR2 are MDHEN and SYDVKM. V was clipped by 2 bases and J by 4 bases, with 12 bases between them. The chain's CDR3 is CASSLRGLPNQPQHF. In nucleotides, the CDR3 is TGTGCCAGCAGTTTACGGGGACTACCGAATCAGCCCCAGCATTTT.

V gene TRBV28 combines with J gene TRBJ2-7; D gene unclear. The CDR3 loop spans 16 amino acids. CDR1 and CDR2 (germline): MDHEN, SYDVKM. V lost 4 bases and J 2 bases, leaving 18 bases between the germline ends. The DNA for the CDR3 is TGTGCCAGCAGTTCCCCCCTCACGGACGGAACCTACGAGCAGTACTTC. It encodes CASSSPLTDGTYEQYF.

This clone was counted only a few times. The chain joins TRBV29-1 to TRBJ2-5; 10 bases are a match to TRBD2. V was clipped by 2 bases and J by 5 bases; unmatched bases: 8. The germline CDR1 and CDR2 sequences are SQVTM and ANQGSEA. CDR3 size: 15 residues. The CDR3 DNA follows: TGCAGCGTTGAATACCTAGCGGGAGAGAGGGAGACCCAGTACTTC. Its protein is CSVEYLAGERETQYF.

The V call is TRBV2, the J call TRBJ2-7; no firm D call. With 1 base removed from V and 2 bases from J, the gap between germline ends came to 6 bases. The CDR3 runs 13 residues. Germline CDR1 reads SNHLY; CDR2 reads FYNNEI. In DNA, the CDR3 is TGTGCCAGCAGTGAAGGTCCCACCTACGAGCAGTACTTC. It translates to CASSEGPTYEQYF.

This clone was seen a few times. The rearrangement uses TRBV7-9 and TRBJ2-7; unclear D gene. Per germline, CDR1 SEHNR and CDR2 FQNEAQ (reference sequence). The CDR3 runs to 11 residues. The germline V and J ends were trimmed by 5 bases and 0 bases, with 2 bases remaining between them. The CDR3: CASSHSYEQYF. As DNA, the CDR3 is TGTGCCAGCAGCCACTCCTACGAGCAGTACTTC.

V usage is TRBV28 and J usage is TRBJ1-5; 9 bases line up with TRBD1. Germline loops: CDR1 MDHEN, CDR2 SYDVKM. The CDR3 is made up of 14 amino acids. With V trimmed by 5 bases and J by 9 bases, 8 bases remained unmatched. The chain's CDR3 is CASSQTGGSRPQHF. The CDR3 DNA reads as TGTGCCAGCAGTCAGACAGGGGGTAGCAGGCCCCAGCATTTT.